These 22 T cell receptor beta chains were sequenced from one sample in a study of tumor-infiltrating lymphocytes in primary liver carcinoma. A constant-region primer primed TCR beta cDNA synthesis from 400 to 550 ng of total RNA. Slightly modified ARM-PCR served as the procedure for the TCR beta libraries. These libraries came from three rounds of nested multiplex PCR. TRBV1-TRBV30 forward primers and a C-beta reverse primer were used in the first two PCR rounds, which each ran for about 10 cycles. One entry per CDR3 protein results from TCRdb running MiXCR on the multiplex PCR reads. The sample has 110,000 or so distinct CDR3 sequences; about four fifths are singletons. The roughly 18-32 mg bulk tissue piece was not sorted before simultaneous RNA and DNA extraction. The source material was liver tumor tissue from sampling region 3. The subset: tumor region T3, left-lateral pole. Receptor source: a man aged 40-49 years with primary liver carcinoma and hepatitis B virus infection.

The table lists this clonotype with a count of one. The rearrangement links TRBV6-5 to TRBJ1-2; possible D gene TRBD1, 5 bases. V lost 6 bases and J lost 12, with 23 bases in between. This CDR3 is built from 14 residues. Germline V lookup: CDR1 MNHEY, CDR2 SVGAGI. The CDR3 spells CASRPGTAQLGNTF. In nucleotides, the CDR3 is TGTGCCAGCAGACCCGGGACGGCTCAGTTGGGCAACACCTTC.

In this sample, this clonotype turned up a few times. As the CDR3 is not closed by the conserved phenylalanine or tryptophan, this likely results from a read error. The chain is built from TRBV6-2 or TRBV6-3 and TRBJ2-5; 10 bases are a match to TRBD2. The germline gives CDR1 MNHEY, CDR2 SVGEGT. V gave up 6 bases and J gave up 5 bases; unmatched junction bases: 9. CDR3 length: 15 amino acids. The CDR3 nucleotides read TGTGCCAGCAGGGGGGTAGCGGGAGGCCAGGAGACCCAGTACCTC. Translation gives CASRGVAGGQETQYL.

In the case of this clonotype: One junction end disagrees with the germline gene, perhaps due to a read error. This chain joins TRBV4-2 and TRBJ1-2; no definite D call. Germline assignment: CDR1 LGHNA and CDR2 YNFKEQ. This CDR3 is built from 11 residues. CDR3 sequence: CARSQEGGYTF. CDR3 coding DNA: TGTGCCAGAAGCCAAGAGGGTGGCTACACTTTC.

This clonotype showed up many times. The J gene is TRBJ1-1, the V gene TRBV14, with 8 bases identical to TRBD1. Germline values: CDR1 SGHDN, CDR2 FVKESK. Trimming at V came to 1 base and at J to 8 bases, leaving 3 bases not matched to a gene. This CDR3 region has 13 residues. Here the CDR3 reads CASSQGQGIEAFF. CDR3 in DNA: TGTGCCAGCAGCCAAGGACAGGGGATAGAAGCTTTCTTT.

In regard to this clonotype: Relative to the germline gene, one junction end is altered; a read error may explain this. This chain connects TRBV5-8 to TRBJ1-1, with unresolved D. The CDR3 is made up of 13 amino acids. Per germline, CDR1 SGHTS and CDR2 YDEGEE. This CDR3 reads CTSSRRRNTEAYF. DNA for the CDR3: TGTACCAGCAGCCGACGAAGGAACACTGAAGCTTACTTT.

A note on this clonotype: Germline and junction disagree at one end, which may indicate a read error. The V call is TRBV6-2 or TRBV6-3, the J call TRBJ2-7, with 7 bases lining up with TRBD1. The CDR3 has 14 residues. The germline gives CDR1 MNHEY, CDR2 SVGEGT. The CDR3 coding sequence is TGTGTCAGCAGCCTCAGTGACAGGGCCCACGAGCAGTACTTC. Its translation is CVSSLSDRAHEQYF.

About this clonotype itself: Being one base from a much bigger clone, this may be a read error. V and J are TRBV9 and TRBJ2-1, with D hard to call. This CDR3 is built from 13 residues. Germline CDR1 and CDR2: SGDLS and YYNGEE. For the CDR3, the DNA is TGTGCCAGCAGCGTAGCCGAGTACAATGAGCGGTTCTTC. Its protein product is CASSVAEYNERFF.

This clonotype was detected once. The junction differs from germline at one of its ends, possibly a read error. This sequence joins TRBV4-1 and TRBJ1-4; D might be TRBD1 (5 bases). Germline V gene lookup returns CDR1 MGHRA and CDR2 YSYEKL. This CDR3 has 15 amino acids. The CDR3 DNA reads as TGCGCCAGCAGCCTCTGTGGGGCGGCTAGTGAAAAACTGTCTTTT. It specifies CASSLCGAASEKLSF.

The chain couples TRBV29-1 to TRBJ2-7; 7 positions match TRBD2. CDR1 is SQVTM, CDR2 ANQGSEA, per germline. V was pared by 7 bases and J by 6 bases, with 15 bases of the junction left unmatched. The CDR3 totals 14 residues. CDR3 in DNA: TGCAGCGCCAGCCGAGAGGGACCGGGAGGCGAGCAGTACTTC. Its translation: CSASREGPGGEQYF.

In the case of this clonotype: Its ends do not fully match the called genes, so a read error is possible. Written as DNA, the CDR3 is TGCAGTGTTGAATCAGCCCCCTACGAGCGGTACTTC. It codes for CSVESAPYERYF. V gene TRBV29-1 combines with J gene TRBJ2-7; D call uncertain. Germline CDR1 SQVTM, CDR2 ANQGSEA. The CDR3 has 12 residues.

Comments on this clonotype: A read error may explain this, as a much larger clone is one base away. The chain carries TRBV7-9 and TRBJ2-2, with TRBD2 matching over 7 bases. Per the germline V gene, CDR1 is SEHNR and CDR2 is FQNEAQ (reference sequence). The ends lost 6 bases at V and 6 bases at J; junction bases unmatched: 10. This CDR3 spans 15 amino acids. The CDR3 sequence: CASRPGPAGAGELFF. The DNA for the CDR3 is TGTGCCAGCAGACCGGGACCGGCGGGGGCCGGGGAGCTGTTTTTT. Full variable domain (rest looked up from reference TRBV7-9 and TRBJ2-2): DTGVSQNPRHKITKRGQNVTFRCDPISEHNRLYWYRQTLGQGPEFLTYFQNEAQLEKSRLLSDRFSAERPKGSFSTLEIQRTEQGDSAMYLCASRPGPAGAGELFFGEGSRLTVL.

Remarks on this clonotype: An end of the junction differs from the germline gene, which may be a read error. The V gene is TRBV6-2 or TRBV6-3, the J gene TRBJ1-1; D not certain. CDR1 and CDR2 (germline): MNHEY, SVGEGT. CDR3 length equals 13 residues. This CDR3 reads CDSRMDYLTEAFF. CDR3 nucleotide sequence: TGTGACAGCAGAATGGACTACCTCACTGAAGCTTTCTTT.

In this sample, this clonotype turned up many times. The chain uses TRBV10-3 and TRBJ2-2, with D perhaps assigned TRBD1 or TRBD2 (5 bases each). Trimming pared 5 bases from V and 0 bases from J, leaving 16 bases between. The CDR3 length is 17 residues. Germline CDR1 ENHRY, CDR2 SYGVKD. The CDR3 loop reads CAISSQGVGANTGELFF. CDR3 sequence (DNA): TGTGCCATCAGTAGTCAGGGTGTGGGAGCGAACACCGGGGAGCTGTTTTTT.

Concerning this clonotype: One end of the junction fails to match germline, which may point to a read error. The chain combines TRBV6-2 or TRBV6-3 with TRBJ2-1, with 9 bases fitting TRBD2. The CDR3 covers 13 residues. The V gene's germline CDR1 is MNHEY and CDR2 SVGEGT. The chain's CDR3 is CASRPGLAGGQFF. The CDR3 nucleotides are TGTGCTAGCAGACCGGGACTAGCCGGGGGGCAGTTCTTC.

This sequence joins TRBV6-2 or TRBV6-3 and TRBJ2-2, with D perhaps matching TRBD1 (6 bases). Per germline, CDR1 MNHEY and CDR2 SVGEGT. This CDR3 contains 16 residues. Trimming removed 0 bases at V and 4 bases at J, with 12 bases between. This chain's CDR3 is CASSYSTGTTTGELFF. CDR3 sequence (DNA): TGTGCCAGCAGTTACTCAACAGGGACAACCACCGGGGAGCTGTTTTTT.

This rearrangement joins TRBV11-2 to TRBJ2-7, with a possible D match to TRBD2 (5 bases). The CDR3 is 15 residues long. Germline CDR1 is SGHAT and CDR2 is FQNNGV. Between the trimmed V and J ends, which lost 4 bases and 6 bases, there was a span of 19 bases. The CDR3 loop is CASSSLEGASLEQYF. The CDR3 DNA sequence: TGTGCCAGCAGCTCGTTAGAGGGAGCTAGCCTCGAGCAGTACTTC. Full variable domain (remainder filled in from reference TRBV11-2 and TRBJ2-7): EAGVAQSPRYKIIEKRQSVAFWCNPISGHATLYWYQQILGQGPKLLIQFQNNGVVDDSQLPKDRFSAERLKGVDSTLKIQPAKLEDSAVYLCASSSLEGASLEQYFGPGTRLTVT.

This clonotype was observed many times. V is TRBV5-1 and J is TRBJ2-4; a possible D gene is TRBD2 (6 bases). Germline CDR1 is SGHRS and CDR2 is YFSETQ. V was cut by 3 bases and J by 0 bases, with 13 bases left in between. This CDR3 contains 16 residues. Here the CDR3 DNA reads TGCGCCAGCAGCTCCTCCGGGACTCGAGCCAAAAACATTCAGTACTTC. This encodes CASSSSGTRAKNIQYF.

Regarding this clonotype: This is likely a read error, given that the CDR3 carries no conserved phenylalanine or tryptophan at its end. J is TRBJ2-7 and V is TRBV5-6; D remains ambiguous. V was cut by 0 bases and J by 3 bases, with 10 bases left in between. Germline V lookup: CDR1 SGHDT, CDR2 YYEEEE. The CDR3 extends over 14 amino acids. In DNA, the CDR3 is TGTGCCAGCAGCTTGGGGATAGGATACTACGAGCAGTACATC. This sequence encodes CASSLGIGYYEQYI.

On this clonotype itself: A much larger clone is a single base away; this may be a read error. J is TRBJ2-5 and V is TRBV25-1; D unclear. Between the trimmed V and J ends, which lost 4 bases and 1 base, there was a span of 7 bases. Germline V CDR1 and CDR2: MGHDK, SYGVNS. This CDR3 comprises 13 residues. Here the CDR3 DNA reads TGTGCCAGCAGTGGAAGGGTCCAAGAGACCCAGTACTTC. Amino acid sequence: CASSGRVQETQYF.

Of note for this clonotype: The final CDR3 position lacks the conserved phenylalanine or tryptophan, pointing to a likely read error. The chain joins TRBV6-1 to TRBJ2-3; D is undetermined. This CDR3 is built from 12 residues. The V gene lost 7 bases and the J gene lost 4 bases, with 9 bases spanning the gap. The germline CDR1 and CDR2 sequences are MNHNS and SASEGT. The CDR3 nucleotides read TGTGCCAGCAATGATTGGGCAGATACGCAGTATTCT. It translates to CASNDWADTQYS.

This clonotype was seen a single time. The V and J genes are TRBV25-1 and TRBJ2-5; D possibly corresponds to TRBD2 (5 bases). The CDR3 contains 15 residues. Per the germline V gene, CDR1 is MGHDK and CDR2 is SYGVNS. Trimming cost V 7 bases and J 1 base, with 16 bases left between them. CDR3 amino acids: CASIPPSGLQETQYF. In nucleotides, the CDR3 is TGTGCCAGCATCCCCCCGAGCGGACTCCAAGAGACCCAGTACTTC.

Concerning this clonotype: At one of its ends the junction is not consistent with the germline gene, which may arise from a read error. The V and J genes are TRBV29-1 and TRBJ2-7, with 10 positions matching TRBD2. The CDR3 sequence is 18 residues long. Germline V gives CDR1 SQVTM, CDR2 ANQGSEA. The CDR3 loop is CSIYIAGGTSTGSYVQYF. The CDR3 DNA follows: TGCAGCATATACATAGCGGGGGGAACTTCCACGGGCTCCTACGTGCAGTACTTC.